These 27 T cell receptor beta chains were sequenced from one sample in a study of blood T cell repertoires in COVID-19. The method was immunoSEQ multiplex PCR; TCRdb's version includes in-frame clones alone and lacks a portion of them. Here the sample spans around 250,000 clones, more than 85% being singletons. The sample comprised peripheral blood. These receptor sequences come from a man aged 18 to 29 with active or convalescent COVID-19.

V is TRBV4-2 and J is TRBJ2-5, with TRBD2 identical over 12 bases. V was clipped by 2 bases and J by 0 bases; unmatched bases: 10. Germline lookup yields CDR1 LGHNA and CDR2 YNFKEQ. The CDR3 extends over 19 amino acids. The CDR3 here is CASSQNPLAGGQYQETQYF. The DNA for the CDR3 is TGTGCCAGCAGCCAAAATCCACTAGCGGGAGGACAGTACCAAGAGACCCAGTACTTC.

In nucleotides, the CDR3 is TGTGCCAGCAGTAGGGACAGAAGTACTGAAGCTTTCTTT. Amino acid sequence: CASSRDRSTEAFF. The rearrangement joins TRBV2 to TRBJ1-1; 7 positions agree with TRBD1. CDR3 length: 13 residues. Germline loops: CDR1 SNHLY, CDR2 FYNNEI. V was clipped by 5 bases and J by 5 bases; unmatched bases: 5.

This chain links TRBV5-6 with TRBJ1-3; tentative D call: TRBD1 (6 bases). Trimming shortened V by 0 bases and J by 4 bases, and 17 bases separated the two germline ends. CDR1 is SGHDT and CDR2 is YYEEEE in the germline V gene. The CDR3 is made up of 17 amino acids. The CDR3 reads CASSLDPAGARGNTIYF. The DNA for the CDR3 is TGTGCCAGCAGCTTGGATCCGGCGGGGGCAAGGGGAAACACCATATATTTT.

This chain connects TRBV18 to TRBJ2-7; D might be TRBD2 (6 bases). Germline V gene lookup returns CDR1 KGHSH and CDR2 LQKENI. The ends were cut back, 0 bases at V and 0 bases at J, with 12 bases in the middle. This CDR3 contains 16 residues. The CDR3 DNA reads as TGTGCCAGCTCACCACCGCTAGGGACTTCCTCCTACGAGCAGTACTTC. As protein: CASSPPLGTSSYEQYF.

V is TRBV7-2 and J is TRBJ2-1; perhaps TRBD2 as D (6 bases). The germline V gene has CDR1 SGHTA and CDR2 FQGNSA. V lost 1 base and J lost 5, with 12 bases in between. This CDR3 contains 15 residues. In nucleotides, the CDR3 is TGTGCCAGCAGCTTAGGCCCAATAGCGGACAATGAGCAGTTCTTC. It specifies CASSLGPIADNEQFF.

The gene calls are TRBV7-2 and TRBJ2-1, with D perhaps TRBD2 (6 bases). Germline V gene data show CDR1 as SGHTA and CDR2 as FQGNSA. Trimming stripped 8 bases from V and 8 bases from J, with 22 bases between. The CDR3 is 15 residues long. This CDR3 is CASRPRGGGSYEQFF. In nucleotides, the CDR3 is TGTGCCAGCCGACCAAGGGGAGGAGGTAGCTATGAGCAGTTCTTC.

The chain combines TRBV10-1 with TRBJ2-7, with TRBD2 as a possible D gene (5 bases). CDR1 and CDR2 from the germline V gene are WNHNN and SYGVQD (reference sequence). Trimming took 4 bases from V and 4 from J, leaving 11 bases between them. This CDR3 comprises 13 residues. The CDR3 nucleotides are TGCGCCAGCAGTGCTTCGGGGTTTTACGAGCAGTACTTC. It yields the protein CASSASGFYEQYF.

The rearrangement links TRBV20-1 to TRBJ1-1, with a possible D match to TRBD1 (5 bases). Germline lookup yields CDR1 DFQATT and CDR2 SNEGSKA (reference sequence). The CDR3 loop spans 13 amino acids. Trimming removed 6 bases at V and 6 bases at J, with 17 bases between. This chain's CDR3 is CSASRTGGAEAFF. The CDR3 DNA follows: TGCAGTGCCAGTCGCACAGGCGGGGCTGAAGCTTTCTTT.

The chain is built from TRBV28 and TRBJ1-6; the match to TRBD1 covers 7 bases. CDR3 length: 15 amino acids. Looked up from germline, CDR1 is MDHEN and CDR2 is SYDVKM. J gave up 2 bases and V 6 bases, and 4 bases lay outside the gene matches. CDR3 DNA sequence: TGTGCCAGCAGAAGACAGGGACCCTATAATTCACCCCTCCACTTT. It yields the protein CASRRQGPYNSPLHF. Filled out from reference TRBV28 and TRBJ1-6, the complete variable domain reads DVKVTQSSRYLVKRTGEKVFLECVQDMDHENMFWYRQDPGLGLRLIYFSYDVKMKEKGDIPEGYSVSREKKERFSLILESASTNQTSMYLCASRRQGPYNSPLHFGNGTRLTVT.

This clone was picked up one time. The chain links TRBV6-5 to TRBJ2-1, with D possibly matching TRBD2 (6 bases). CDR3 size: 14 residues. The V end lost 3 bases, the J end lost 12 bases, and 18 bases lay between the germline ends. Germline V gene lookup returns CDR1 MNHEY and CDR2 SVGAGI. The CDR3 loop reads CASSYGMRDQGQFF. In DNA form, the CDR3 reads TGTGCCAGCAGTTATGGTATGCGGGACCAAGGGCAGTTCTTC.

The chain uses TRBV6-2 or TRBV6-3 and TRBJ2-1; D might be TRBD2 (5 bases). CDR1 is MNHEY, CDR2 SVGEGT, per germline. This CDR3 is built from 11 residues. V lost 6 bases and J lost 13, with 13 bases in between. The CDR3 protein is CASSPSGFQFF. CDR3 nucleotide sequence: TGTGCCAGCAGCCCCAGCGGATTCCAGTTCTTC.

The chain joins TRBV18 to TRBJ1-2; possibly TRBD1 for D (6 bases). The CDR3 runs to 13 residues. In germline, CDR1 is KGHSH, CDR2 LQKENI. V was shortened by 3 bases and J by 6 bases, with 11 bases between the two germline ends. The CDR3 loop reads CASSPQGSNGYTF. The DNA for the CDR3 is TGTGCCAGCTCACCGCAGGGGTCAAATGGCTACACCTTC.

V gene TRBV7-6 combines with J gene TRBJ2-1; maybe TRBD2 (6 bases). The V gene's germline CDR1 is SGHVS and CDR2 FNYEAQ. The CDR3 is 14 residues long. The V end was cut by 1 base, the J end by 4 bases, with 8 bases between. In nucleotides, the CDR3 is TGTGCCAGCAGCTTAGTCCGGGAGTACAATGAGCAGTTCTTC. Amino acids: CASSLVREYNEQFF.

This chain joins TRBV12-3 or TRBV12-4 and TRBJ2-3, with D hard to call. The CDR3 covers 13 residues. V shed 8 bases and J shed 2 bases, with 11 bases lying between them. The CDR3 DNA follows: TGTGCCAGCTCCCTACTCGACACAGATACGCAGTATTTT. Its translation: CASSLLDTDTQYF.

The rearrangement links TRBV27 to TRBJ2-3; D is possibly TRBD1 (5 bases). CDR3 length: 13 residues. CDR1 is MNHEY and CDR2 is SMNVEV in the germline V gene (reference sequence). Between the trimmed V and J ends, which lost 6 bases and 2 bases, there was a span of 9 bases. CDR3 sequence: CASRTADTDTQYF. CDR3 coding DNA: TGTGCCAGCAGGACAGCAGACACAGATACGCAGTATTTT.

The chain links TRBV18 to TRBJ1-1, with D hard to call. In germline, CDR1 is KGHSH, CDR2 LQKENI. Trimming cost V 3 bases and J 8 bases, with 13 bases left between them. The CDR3 extends over 13 amino acids. The CDR3 is CASSPPAGAEAFF. The CDR3 nucleotides read TGTGCCAGCTCACCTCCCGCGGGAGCCGAAGCTTTCTTT. The full variable domain, in which reference TRBV18 and TRBJ1-1 provide the parts outside the CDR3, is NAGVMQNPRHLVRRRGQEARLRCSPMKGHSHVYWYRQLPEEGLKFMVYLQKENIIDESGMPKERFSAEFPKEGPSILRIQQVVRGDSAAYFCASSPPAGAEAFFGQGTRLTVV.

The chain employs TRBV6-5 and TRBJ2-7; D is perhaps TRBD2 (6 bases). In germline, CDR1 is MNHEY, CDR2 SVGAGI. The CDR3 has 15 amino acids. Deletions cut 8 bases from V and 0 bases from J, with 17 bases between. In DNA, the CDR3 is TGTGCCAGCTGCCCCGAGGGGACTTGCTCCTACGAGCAGTACTTC. Its translation: CASCPEGTCSYEQYF.

The table lists this clone with a few counts. The chain links TRBV7-2 to TRBJ1-1; 7 bases fit TRBD1. Germline values: CDR1 SGHTA, CDR2 FQGNSA. With 5 bases clipped from V and 4 bases from J, the junction kept 4 bases outside the gene matches. The CDR3 is 13 residues long. CDR3 sequence reads: CASSTQGSTEAFF. Written as DNA, the CDR3 is TGTGCCAGCAGCACACAGGGGAGCACTGAAGCTTTCTTT.

This clone has more than one count but fewer than ten. The V call is TRBV5-1, the J call TRBJ1-4, with a possible D match to TRBD1 (6 bases). The CDR3 length is 15 residues. Germline V lookup: CDR1 SGHRS, CDR2 YFSETQ. V shed 4 bases and J shed 8 bases, with 18 bases lying between them. The CDR3 is CASSPDSVRGEKLFF. In nucleotides, the CDR3 is TGCGCCAGCAGCCCGGACAGCGTTCGGGGAGAAAAACTGTTTTTT.

CDR3 coding DNA: TGCGCCAGCAGCCAAGACTCAGGAGGAATGAGAGCTTTCTTT. Translated, it gives CASSQDSGGMRAFF. The chain carries TRBV4-1 and TRBJ1-1, with no clear D. Germline V lookup: CDR1 MGHRA, CDR2 YSYEKL. Trimming cost V 0 bases and J 10 bases, with 15 bases left between them. The CDR3 sequence is 14 residues long.

This chain connects TRBV30 to TRBJ1-2; D call uncertain. This CDR3 contains 14 residues. CDR1 GTSNPN and CDR2 SVGIG come from the germline V gene (reference sequence). The V gene lost 2 bases and the J gene lost 14 bases, with 24 bases spanning the gap. The CDR3 loop is CAWSPIPGREGGTF. The CDR3 DNA follows: TGTGCCTGGAGTCCGATACCGGGCCGTGAGGGCGGTACCTTC. Using reference TRBV30 and TRBJ1-2 for the parts outside the CDR3, the full variable domain is SQTIHQWPATLVQPVGSPLSLECTVEGTSNPNLYWYRQAAGRGLQLLFYSVGIGQISSEVPQNLSASRPQDRQFILSSKKLLLSDSGFYLCAWSPIPGREGGTFGSGTRLTVV.

The chain couples TRBV4-1 to TRBJ2-5; the match to TRBD1 covers 7 bases. From germline, CDR1 is MGHRA and CDR2 YSYEKL. This CDR3 has 13 amino acids. Trimming at V came to 3 bases and at J to 3 bases, leaving 1 base not matched to a gene. The CDR3 is CASSHGQEETQYF. The CDR3, as DNA: TGCGCCAGCAGCCATGGACAGGAAGAGACCCAGTACTTC.

The chain has TRBV5-1 and TRBJ2-3, with D possibly matching TRBD2 (5 bases). Germline V gene lookup returns CDR1 SGHRS and CDR2 YFSETQ. This CDR3 has 16 amino acids. Trimming left V 6 bases short and J 0 bases short, with 17 bases between. CDR3 DNA sequence: TGCGCCAGCAAGCCGTGGAGGCAGACTAGCACAGATACGCAGTATTTT. The encoded protein is CASKPWRQTSTDTQYF.

The chain joins TRBV10-3 to TRBJ1-4; a weak D match, TRBD1 (5 bases). CDR1 and CDR2 (germline): ENHRY, SYGVKD. This CDR3 comprises 16 residues. V was shortened by 0 bases and J by 5 bases, with 13 bases between the two germline ends. CDR3 protein: CAISESIAGLNEKLFF. For the CDR3, the DNA is TGTGCCATCAGTGAGTCGATTGCAGGGCTAAATGAAAAACTGTTTTTT.

The rearrangement links TRBV5-6 to TRBJ2-1; D is possibly TRBD2 (5 bases). CDR1 is SGHDT and CDR2 is YYEEEE in the germline V gene. Trimming removed 2 bases at V and 8 bases at J, with 11 bases between. This CDR3 region has 13 residues. This chain's CDR3 is CASSFPGNYEQFF. CDR3 nucleotide sequence: TGTGCCAGCAGCTTTCCGGGAAACTATGAGCAGTTCTTC.

The chain has TRBV6-5 and TRBJ2-7; D possibly corresponds to TRBD2 (6 bases). CDR1 and CDR2 (germline): MNHEY, SVGAGI. With 0 bases removed from V and 6 bases from J, the gap between germline ends came to 12 bases. The CDR3 covers 14 residues. Written as DNA, the CDR3 is TGTGCCAGCAGTTACTCGACGGGAGCATCCGAGCAGTACTTC. Protein product: CASSYSTGASEQYF.

This chain joins TRBV4-1 and TRBJ2-5; tentative D call: TRBD2 (5 bases). The germline CDR1 and CDR2 sequences are MGHRA and YSYEKL. This CDR3 has 13 amino acids. V lost 4 bases and J lost 3, with 9 bases in between. CDR3 protein: CASSPLGEETQYF. The DNA for the CDR3 is TGCGCCAGCAGCCCCCTGGGAGAAGAGACCCAGTACTTC.